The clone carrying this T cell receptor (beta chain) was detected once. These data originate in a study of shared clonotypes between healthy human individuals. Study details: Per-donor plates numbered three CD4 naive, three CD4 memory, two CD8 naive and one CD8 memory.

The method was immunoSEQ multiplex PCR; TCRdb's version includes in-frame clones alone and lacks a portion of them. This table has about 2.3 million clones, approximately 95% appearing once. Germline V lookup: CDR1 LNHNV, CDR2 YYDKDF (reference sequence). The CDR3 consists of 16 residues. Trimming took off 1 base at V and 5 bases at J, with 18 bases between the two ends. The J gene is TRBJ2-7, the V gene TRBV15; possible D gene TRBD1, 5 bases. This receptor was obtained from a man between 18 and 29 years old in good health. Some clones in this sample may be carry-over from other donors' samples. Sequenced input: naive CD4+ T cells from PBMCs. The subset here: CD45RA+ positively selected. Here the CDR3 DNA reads TGTGCCACCAGCAGAGTGTCGGGCCAGGGTGGCCACGAGCAGTACTTC. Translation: CATSRVSGQGGHEQYF.